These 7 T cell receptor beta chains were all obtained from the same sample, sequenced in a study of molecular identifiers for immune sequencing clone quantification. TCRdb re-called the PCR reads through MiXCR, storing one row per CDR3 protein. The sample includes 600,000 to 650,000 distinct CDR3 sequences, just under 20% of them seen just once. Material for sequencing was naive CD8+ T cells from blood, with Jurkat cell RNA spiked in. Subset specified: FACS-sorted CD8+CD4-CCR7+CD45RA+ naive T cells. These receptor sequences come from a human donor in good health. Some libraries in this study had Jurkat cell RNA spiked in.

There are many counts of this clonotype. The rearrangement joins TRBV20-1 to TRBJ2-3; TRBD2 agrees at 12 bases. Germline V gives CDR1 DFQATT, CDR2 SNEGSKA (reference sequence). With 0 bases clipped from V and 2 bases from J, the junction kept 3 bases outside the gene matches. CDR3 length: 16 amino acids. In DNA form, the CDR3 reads TGCAGTGCTAGAGAGGGACTAGCGGGTAACACAGATACGCAGTATTTT. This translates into CSAREGLAGNTDTQYF.

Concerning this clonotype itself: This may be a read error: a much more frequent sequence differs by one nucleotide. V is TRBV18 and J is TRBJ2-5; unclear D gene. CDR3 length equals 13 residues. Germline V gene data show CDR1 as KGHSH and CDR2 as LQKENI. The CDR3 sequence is CAGSPMGEETQYF. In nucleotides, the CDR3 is TGTGCCGGCTCACCCATGGGCGAAGAGACCCAGTACTTC.

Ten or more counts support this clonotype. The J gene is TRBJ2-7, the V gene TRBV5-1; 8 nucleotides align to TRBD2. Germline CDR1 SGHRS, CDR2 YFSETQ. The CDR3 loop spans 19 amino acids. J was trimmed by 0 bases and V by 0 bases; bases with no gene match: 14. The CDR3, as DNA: TGCGCCAGCAGCTTGGCGCTAGCGGGTAGAGAACCGAACTCCTACGAGCAGTACTTC. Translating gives CASSLALAGREPNSYEQYF. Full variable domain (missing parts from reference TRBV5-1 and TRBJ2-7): KAGVTQTPRYLIKTRGQQVTLSCSPISGHRSVSWYQQTPGQGLQFLFEYFSETQRNKGNFPGRFSGRQFSNSRSEMNVSTLELGDSALYLCASSLALAGREPNSYEQYFGPGTRLTVT.

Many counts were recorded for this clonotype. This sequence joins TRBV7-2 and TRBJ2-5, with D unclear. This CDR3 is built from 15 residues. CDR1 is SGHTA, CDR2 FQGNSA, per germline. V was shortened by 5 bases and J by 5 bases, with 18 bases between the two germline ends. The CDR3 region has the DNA TGTGCCAGCAGCCCGACTTTAGGTCTGTCGGAGACCCAGTACTTC. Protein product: CASSPTLGLSETQYF. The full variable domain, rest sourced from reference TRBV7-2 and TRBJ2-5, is GAGVSQSPSNKVTEKGKDVELRCDPISGHTALYWYRQSLGQGLEFLIYFQGNSAPDKSGLPSDRFSAERTGGSVSTLTIQRTQQEDSAVYLCASSPTLGLSETQYFGPGTRLLVL.

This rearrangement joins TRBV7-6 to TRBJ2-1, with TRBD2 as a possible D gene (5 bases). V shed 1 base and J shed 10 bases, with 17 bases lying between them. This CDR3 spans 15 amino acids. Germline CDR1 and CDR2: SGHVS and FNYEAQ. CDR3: CASSLVMRTPQEQFF. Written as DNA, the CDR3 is TGTGCCAGCAGCTTAGTCATGCGGACTCCACAGGAGCAGTTCTTC.

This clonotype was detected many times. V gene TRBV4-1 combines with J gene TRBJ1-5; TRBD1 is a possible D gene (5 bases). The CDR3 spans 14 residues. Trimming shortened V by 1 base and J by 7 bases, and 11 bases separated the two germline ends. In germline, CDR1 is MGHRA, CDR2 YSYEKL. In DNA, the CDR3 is TGCGCCAGCAGCCAAGCCACAGGATACCAGCCCCAGCATTTT. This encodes CASSQATGYQPQHF.

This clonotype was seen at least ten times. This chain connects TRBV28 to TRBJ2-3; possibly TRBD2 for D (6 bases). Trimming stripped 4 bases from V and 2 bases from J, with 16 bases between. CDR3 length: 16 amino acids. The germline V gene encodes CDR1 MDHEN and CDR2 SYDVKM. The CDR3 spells CASSYRSGLLTDTQYF. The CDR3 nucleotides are TGTGCCAGCAGTTATAGGAGCGGGCTCCTCACAGATACGCAGTATTTT.